The rows below give T cell receptor beta chains drawn from one sample of a study of neoadjuvant anti-PD-1 for oral cavity cancer. The data were produced by immunoSEQ multiplex PCR, yet TCRdb's version contains in-frame clones alone and is incomplete. Of around 70,000 clones listed, 70% to 90% were seen once; the top ten hold nearly 3.5%. Material: PBMCs, obtained after nivolumab (anti-PD-1) treatment. The receptors were sampled from a person aged 35 to 85 with oral cavity squamous cell carcinoma. Both conserved end residues are part of each CDR3. Fields, in order: clone size, D gene, V gene, J gene, CDR3 DNA, CDR3 protein. The D gene is left open where the match is weak. Expanded clones get a size class; other rows say once, few or many, or leave the size out.

>-|-|TRBV10-2|TRBJ1-5
TGCGCCACAAAACAGGGATTGCGGCAGCCCCAGCATTTT
CATKQGLRQPQHF
>once|-|TRBV20-1|TRBJ2-7
TGCAGTGGGCGAGATTCCTACGAGCAGTACTTC
CSGRDSYEQYF
>-|-|TRBV6-6|TRBJ2-6
TGTGCCAGCGGGTCGAGGGTGAGCGGGGCCAACGTCCTGACTTTC
CASGSRVSGANVLTF
>once|-|TRBV6-5|TRBJ2-1
TGTGCCAGCCAAACCGCGGGGGAGCAGTTCTTC
CASQTAGEQFF
>-|-|TRBV29-1|TRBJ2-7
TGCAGCGTTAAAGGACAGTACTCCTACGAGCAGTACTTC
CSVKGQYSYEQYF
>-|-|TRBV5-6|TRBJ2-7
TGTGCCAGCGGCTCCGGGGGACACTCCTACGAGCAGTACTTC
CASGSGGHSYEQYF
>-|TRBD2|TRBV28|TRBJ2-3
TGTGCCAGCAGTTGGACTAGCGGCACAGATACGCAGTATTTT
CASSWTSGTDTQYF
>-|-|TRBV19|TRBJ1-2
TGTGCTTCCTCAACCGCTCTGGGATCGAGCTACACCTTC
CASSTALGSSYTF
>-|-|TRBV11-2|TRBJ2-7
TGTGCCAGCAGCCGTCGGGACACCAACTACGAGCAGTACTTC
CASSRRDTNYEQYF
>-|-|TRBV7-3|TRBJ2-2
TGTGCCAGCAGCTTCGGGACTGTTAACACCGGGGAGCTGTTTTTT
CASSFGTVNTGELFF
>-|-|TRBV11-3|TRBJ2-7
TGTGCCAGCAGCCCGAATGGGAGCTACGAGCAGTACTTC
CASSPNGSYEQYF
>-|-|TRBV2|TRBJ2-7
TGTGCCAGCAGGTCAGGTGAATCCTACGAGCAGTACTTC
CASRSGESYEQYF
>-|TRBD1|TRBV10-1|TRBJ2-5
TGCGCCAGCAGTGAGATTGGGACAGGGGCTCGAGAGACCCAGTACTTC
CASSEIGTGARETQYF
>-|TRBD2|TRBV2|TRBJ2-7
TGTGCCAGCAGTGGGGATGACTCCTTGGGACTAGCGGGACGTCGGGAGCAGTACTTC
CASSGDDSLGLAGRREQYF
>-|-|TRBV28|TRBJ1-4
TGTGCCAGCAGTTTAGAGGGAGGAACTAATGAAAAACTGTTTTTT
CASSLEGGTNEKLFF
>-|-|TRBV10-3|TRBJ1-5
TGTGCCATCAGTGAGGCCAATCAGCCCCAGCATTTT
CAISEANQPQHF
>-|TRBD1|TRBV7-8|TRBJ2-5
TGTGCCAGCAGCTTAGTAGCGGACAGGGGGAGGGAGACCCAGTACTTC
CASSLVADRGRETQYF
>-|TRBD2|TRBV5-1|TRBJ2-1
TGCGCCAGCAGCCCCGAGGCGAGCGGGAGAATCTATGAGCAGTTCTTC
CASSPEASGRIYEQFF
>-|TRBD1|TRBV29-1|TRBJ2-7
TGCAGCGTTGAGGGAGTACAGGGGGTTAGCTCCTACGAGCAGTACTTC
CSVEGVQGVSSYEQYF
>-|-|TRBV20-1|TRBJ2-7
TGCAGTGCTGGCGAGGTAGCCGAGCAGTACTTC
CSAGEVAEQYF
>-|TRBD1|TRBV6-5|TRBJ1-2
TGTGCCAGCATCGGGACAGGGAGAGACTATGGCTACACCTTC
CASIGTGRDYGYTF
>-|TRBD1|TRBV19|TRBJ1-1
TGTGCCAGTAGGTCTGTCGGACAGGGAAACACTGAAGCTTTCTTT
CASRSVGQGNTEAFF
>-|-|TRBV7-8|TRBJ2-1
TGTGCCAGCAGCGTCCAAAACGCCTACAATGAGCAGTTCTTC
CASSVQNAYNEQFF
>once|-|TRBV30|TRBJ1-1
TGTGCCTGGAGTGTCAGGGGAACTGAAGCTTTCTTT
CAWSVRGTEAFF
>-|TRBD2|TRBV29-1|TRBJ2-7
TGCAGCGTCGGTGGACTAGCGGGATTCTACGAGCAGTACTTC
CSVGGLAGFYEQYF
>-|TRBD1|TRBV6-5|TRBJ2-1
TGTGCCAGCAGTTACTCGGGGACAGGGGGTGATGAGCAGTTCTTC
CASSYSGTGGDEQFF
>-|TRBD1|TRBV5-1|TRBJ2-5
TGCGCCAGCAGCTTAGGGACAGGGGGCAAGTTGGAGACCCAGTACTTC
CASSLGTGGKLETQYF
>-|-|TRBV20-1|TRBJ2-7
TGCAGTGCTAGAGATCCGTACGAGCAGTACTTC
CSARDPYEQYF
>-|TRBD1|TRBV4-2|TRBJ1-2
TGTGCCAGCAGCCAAGAAAACGAGGGGGCGAACTATGGCTACACCTTC
CASSQENEGANYGYTF
>-|-|TRBV11-2|TRBJ1-4
TGTGCCAGCGGACCCGGGCCTAATGAAAAACTGTTTTTT
CASGPGPNEKLFF
>-|TRBD2|TRBV28|TRBJ2-3
TGTGCCAGCAGTCCGGGACTAGTCAGGGATACGCAGTATTTT
CASSPGLVRDTQYF
>-|-|TRBV6-1|TRBJ1-5
TGTGCCAGCACCCCCGCAGATCCGGGCAATCAGCCCCAGCATTTT
CASTPADPGNQPQHF
>-|-|TRBV25-1|TRBJ2-1
TGTGCCAGCAGTGAATCGGTGGGAACGAGGAATGAGCAGTTCTTC
CASSESVGTRNEQFF
>-|-|TRBV12-5|TRBJ1-5
TGTGCTAGTGGTTTGACAACAGGGCGGCCCCAGCATTTT
CASGLTTGRPQHF
>-|TRBD2|TRBV9|TRBJ2-3
TGTGCCAGCAGCGTAGATCCAGCGGGAGGTTCGAATACGCAGTATTTT
CASSVDPAGGSNTQYF
>-|-|TRBV6-6|TRBJ1-1
TGTGCCAGCAGCATTAAGGAGGACACTGAAGCTTTCTTT
CASSIKEDTEAFF
>-|TRBD1|TRBV6-5|TRBJ1-5
TGTGCCAGCAGTGTTCTACAGGGGGGTAATCAGCCCCAGCATTTT
CASSVLQGGNQPQHF
>-|TRBD2|TRBV6-5|TRBJ2-1
TGTGCCAGCAGTTCCTTAGCGGGAGGGAACTACAATGAGCAGTTCTTC
CASSSLAGGNYNEQFF
>-|-|TRBV20-1|TRBJ2-1
TGCAGTGCTCACAGTGAGCAGTTCTTC
CSAHSEQFF
>-|-|TRBV19|TRBJ2-6
TGTGCCAGTAGTATGGGTACAGGGCGCTCTGGGGCCAACGTCCTGACTTTC
CASSMGTGRSGANVLTF
>-|TRBD1|TRBV6-5|TRBJ2-5
TGTGCCAGCTCGAGAGGGACAGGCCAAGAGACCCAGTACTTC
CASSRGTGQETQYF
>-|TRBD1|TRBV29-1|TRBJ2-5
TGCAGCGTTGACCAGACAGGGGGAGAGACCCAGTACTTC
CSVDQTGGETQYF
>-|TRBD1|TRBV6-6|TRBJ1-2
TGTGCCAGCAGTCGGGGGGGGACAGACTATGGCTACACCTTC
CASSRGGTDYGYTF
>-|-|TRBV6-5|TRBJ2-7
TGTGCCAGCAGCCCCCCCGGGGCCTACGAGCAGTACTTC
CASSPPGAYEQYF
>-|-|TRBV10-3|TRBJ2-1
TGTGCCGTCCGAGCGGGCGCTTACAATGAGCAGTTCTTC
CAVRAGAYNEQFF
>once|TRBD1|TRBV5-1|TRBJ2-2
TGCGCCAGCAGCGCGGAGACAGGGTGGACCGGGGAGCTGTTTTTT
CASSAETGWTGELFF
>-|-|TRBV11-2|TRBJ2-7
TGTGCCAGCAGCCTTAACATGAGGGTATGGAACTTC
CASSLNMRVWNF